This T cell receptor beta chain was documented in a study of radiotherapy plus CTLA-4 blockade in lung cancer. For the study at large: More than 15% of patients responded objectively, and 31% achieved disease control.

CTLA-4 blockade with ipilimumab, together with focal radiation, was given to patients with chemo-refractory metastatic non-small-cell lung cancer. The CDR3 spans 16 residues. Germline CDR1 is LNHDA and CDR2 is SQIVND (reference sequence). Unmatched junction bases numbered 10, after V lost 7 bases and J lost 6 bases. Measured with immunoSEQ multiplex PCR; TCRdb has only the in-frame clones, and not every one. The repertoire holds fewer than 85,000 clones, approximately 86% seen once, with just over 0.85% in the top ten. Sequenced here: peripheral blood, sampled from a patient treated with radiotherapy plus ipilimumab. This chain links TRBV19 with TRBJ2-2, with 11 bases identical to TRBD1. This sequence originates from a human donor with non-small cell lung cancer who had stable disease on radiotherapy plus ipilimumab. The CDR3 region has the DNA TGTGCCAGTATCGATATAGGACAGGGGGCATCCGGGGAGCTGTTTTTT. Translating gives CASIDIGQGASGELFF.